This T cell receptor (beta chain) was sequenced for a study of shared clonotypes between healthy human individuals. For the study at large: The donor pool was made up of two women and three men aged 18 to 49. Each donor contributed plates that comprised three CD4 naive, three CD4 memory, two CD8 naive and one CD8 memory. Notes on the study in general: Generally, naive subsets (rather than memory subsets) showed larger estimated richness.

Only in-frame clones appear in the TCRdb table, and some are missing; sequencing was by immunoSEQ multiplex PCR. The data hold 2 million to 2.5 million clones, with around 93% observed a single time. A few counts support this clone. Its antigen is currently unknown. Other DNA sequences within the sample encode an identical CDR3. Trimming took off 6 bases at V and 5 bases at J, with 10 bases between the two ends. The CDR3 has 12 residues. Germline values: CDR1 SNHLY, CDR2 FYNNEI. CD4+ cells yielded CD45RA+ naive and CD45RA-negative memory subsets. The sequenced material came from naive CD4+ T cells from PBMCs. The subset: CD45RA+ positively selected. The TCR comes from a man in his late teens or twenties in good health. Some clones in this sample may be carry-over from other donors' samples. The V gene is TRBV2, the J gene TRBJ1-1, with D possibly matching TRBD1 (6 bases). As DNA, the CDR3 is TGTGCCAGCAGGGATGACAGGACTGAAGCTTTCTTT. The encoded protein is CASRDDRTEAFF.